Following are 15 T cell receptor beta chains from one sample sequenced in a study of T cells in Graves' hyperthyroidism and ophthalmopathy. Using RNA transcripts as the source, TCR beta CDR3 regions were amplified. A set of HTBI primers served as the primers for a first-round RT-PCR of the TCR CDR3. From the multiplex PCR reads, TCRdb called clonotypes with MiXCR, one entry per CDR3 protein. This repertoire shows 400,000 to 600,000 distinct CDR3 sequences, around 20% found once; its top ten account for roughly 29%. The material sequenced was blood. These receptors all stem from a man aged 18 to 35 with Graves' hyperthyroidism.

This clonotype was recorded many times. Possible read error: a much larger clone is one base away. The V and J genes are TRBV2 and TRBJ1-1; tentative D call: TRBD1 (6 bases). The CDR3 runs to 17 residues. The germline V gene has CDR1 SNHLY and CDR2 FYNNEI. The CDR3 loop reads CTSSSWTATALHTEAFF. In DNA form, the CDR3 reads TGTACCAGCAGTAGCTGGACAGCCACCGCGTTGCACACTGAAGCTTTCTTT.

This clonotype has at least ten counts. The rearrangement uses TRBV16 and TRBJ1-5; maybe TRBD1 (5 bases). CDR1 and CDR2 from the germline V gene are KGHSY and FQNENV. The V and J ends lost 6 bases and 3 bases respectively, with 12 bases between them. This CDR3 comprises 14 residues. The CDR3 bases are TGTGCCAGCAGAGGGGCTCTAGACAATCAGCCCCAGCATTTT. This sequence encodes CASRGALDNQPQHF.

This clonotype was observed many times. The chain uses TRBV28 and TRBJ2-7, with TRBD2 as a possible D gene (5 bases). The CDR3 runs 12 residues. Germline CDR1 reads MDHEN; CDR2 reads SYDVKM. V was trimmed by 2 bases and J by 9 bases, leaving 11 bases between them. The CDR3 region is CASSLLRAGQYF. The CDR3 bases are TGTGCCAGCAGTTTACTGAGGGCAGGGCAGTACTTC.

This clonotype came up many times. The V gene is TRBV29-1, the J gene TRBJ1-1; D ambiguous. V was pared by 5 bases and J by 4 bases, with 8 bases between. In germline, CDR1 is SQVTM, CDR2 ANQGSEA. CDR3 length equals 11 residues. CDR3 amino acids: CSVPTSTEAFF. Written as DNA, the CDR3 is TGCAGCGTTCCAACGAGCACTGAAGCTTTCTTT.

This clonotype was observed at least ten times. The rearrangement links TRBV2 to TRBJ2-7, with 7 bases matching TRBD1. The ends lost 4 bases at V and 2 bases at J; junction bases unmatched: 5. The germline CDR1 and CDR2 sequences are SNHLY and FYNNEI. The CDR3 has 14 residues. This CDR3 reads CASSVETGPYEQYF. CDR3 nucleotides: TGTGCCAGCAGTGTGGAGACAGGGCCCTACGAGCAGTACTTC.

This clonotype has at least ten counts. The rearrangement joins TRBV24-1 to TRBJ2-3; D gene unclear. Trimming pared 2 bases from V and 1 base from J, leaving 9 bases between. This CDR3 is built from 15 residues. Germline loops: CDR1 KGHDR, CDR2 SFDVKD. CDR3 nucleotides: TGTGCCACCAGTGATTCGAAAAGGGGCACAGATACGCAGTATTTT. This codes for CATSDSKRGTDTQYF.

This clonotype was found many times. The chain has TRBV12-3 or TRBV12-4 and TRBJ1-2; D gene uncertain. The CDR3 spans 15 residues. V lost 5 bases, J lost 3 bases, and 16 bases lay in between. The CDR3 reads CASSPRASTDYGYTF. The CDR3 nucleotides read TGTGCCAGCAGTCCTAGGGCGTCAACCGACTATGGCTACACCTTC.

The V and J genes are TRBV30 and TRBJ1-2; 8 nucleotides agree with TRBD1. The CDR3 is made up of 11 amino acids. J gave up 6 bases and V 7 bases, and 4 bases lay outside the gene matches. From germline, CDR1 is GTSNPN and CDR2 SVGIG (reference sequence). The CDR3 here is CASATGDGYTF. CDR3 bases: TGTGCCTCAGCGACAGGGGATGGCTACACCTTC.

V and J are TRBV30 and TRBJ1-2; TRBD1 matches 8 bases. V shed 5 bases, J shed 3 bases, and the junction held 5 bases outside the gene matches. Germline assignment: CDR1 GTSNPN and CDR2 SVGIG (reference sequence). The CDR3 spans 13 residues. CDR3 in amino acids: CAWGQGGDYGYTF. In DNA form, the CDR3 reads TGTGCCTGGGGACAGGGAGGGGACTATGGCTACACCTTC.

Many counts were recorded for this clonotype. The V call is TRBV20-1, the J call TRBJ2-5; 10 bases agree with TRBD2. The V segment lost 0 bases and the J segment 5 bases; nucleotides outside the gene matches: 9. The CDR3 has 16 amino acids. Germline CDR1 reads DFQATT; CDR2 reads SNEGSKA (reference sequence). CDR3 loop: CSAREMSGGAVETQYF. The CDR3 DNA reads TGCAGTGCTAGAGAGATGAGCGGGGGGGCCGTCGAGACCCAGTACTTC.

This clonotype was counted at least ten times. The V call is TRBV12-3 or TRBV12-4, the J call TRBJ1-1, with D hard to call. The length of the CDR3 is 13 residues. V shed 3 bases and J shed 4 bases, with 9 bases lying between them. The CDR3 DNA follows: TGTGCCAGCAGTTTGGGTGAATCCACTGAAGCTTTCTTT. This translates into CASSLGESTEAFF.

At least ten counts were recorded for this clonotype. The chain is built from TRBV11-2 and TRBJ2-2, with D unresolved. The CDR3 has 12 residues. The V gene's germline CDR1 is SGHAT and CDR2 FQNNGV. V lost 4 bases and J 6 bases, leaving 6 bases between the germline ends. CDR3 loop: CASSSPAGELFF. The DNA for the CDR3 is TGTGCCAGCAGCTCACCGGCCGGGGAGCTGTTTTTT.

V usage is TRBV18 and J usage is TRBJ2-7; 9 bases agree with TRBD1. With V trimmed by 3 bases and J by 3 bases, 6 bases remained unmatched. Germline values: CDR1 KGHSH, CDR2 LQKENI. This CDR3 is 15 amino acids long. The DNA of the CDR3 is TGTGCCAGCTCACCTTCCCGGGACAGGGTCTACGAGCAGTACTTC. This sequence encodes CASSPSRDRVYEQYF. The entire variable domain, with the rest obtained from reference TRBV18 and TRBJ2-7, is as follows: NAGVMQNPRHLVRRRGQEARLRCSPMKGHSHVYWYRQLPEEGLKFMVYLQKENIIDESGMPKERFSAEFPKEGPSILRIQQVVRGDSAAYFCASSPSRDRVYEQYFGPGTRLTVT.

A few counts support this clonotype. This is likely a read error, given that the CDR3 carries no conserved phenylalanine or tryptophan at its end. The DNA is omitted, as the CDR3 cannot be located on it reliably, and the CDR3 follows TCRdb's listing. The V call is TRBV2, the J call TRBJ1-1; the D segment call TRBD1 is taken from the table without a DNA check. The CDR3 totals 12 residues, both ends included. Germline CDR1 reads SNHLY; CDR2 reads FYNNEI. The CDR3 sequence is CASSERTGGARV.

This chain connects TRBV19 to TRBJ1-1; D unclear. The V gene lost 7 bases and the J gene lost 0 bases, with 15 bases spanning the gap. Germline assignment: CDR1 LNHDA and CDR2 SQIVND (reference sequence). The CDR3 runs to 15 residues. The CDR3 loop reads CASNPQGPVNTEAFF. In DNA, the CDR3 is TGTGCCAGTAATCCACAAGGGCCGGTGAACACTGAAGCTTTCTTT.